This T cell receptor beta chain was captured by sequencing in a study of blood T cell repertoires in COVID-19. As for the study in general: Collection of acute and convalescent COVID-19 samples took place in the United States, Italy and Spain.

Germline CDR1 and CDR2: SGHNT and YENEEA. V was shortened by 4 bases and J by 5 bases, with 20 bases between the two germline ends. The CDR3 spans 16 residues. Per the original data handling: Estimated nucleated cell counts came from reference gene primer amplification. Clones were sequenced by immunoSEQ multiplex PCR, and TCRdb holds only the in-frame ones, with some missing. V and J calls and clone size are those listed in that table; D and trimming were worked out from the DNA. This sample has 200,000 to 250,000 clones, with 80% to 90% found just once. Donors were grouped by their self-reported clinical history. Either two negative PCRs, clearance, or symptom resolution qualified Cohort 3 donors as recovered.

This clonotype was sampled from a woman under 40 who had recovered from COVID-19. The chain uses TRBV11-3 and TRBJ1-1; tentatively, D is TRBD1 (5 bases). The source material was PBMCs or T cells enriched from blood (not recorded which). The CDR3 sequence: CASSSSRPTAGTEAFF. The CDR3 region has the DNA TGTGCCAGCAGCTCATCACGGCCGACAGCCGGAACTGAAGCTTTCTTT.